These 27 T cell receptor beta chains were all obtained from the same sample, sequenced in a study of blood T cell repertoires in COVID-19. Only in-frame clones appear in the TCRdb table, and some are missing; sequencing was by immunoSEQ multiplex PCR. The data contain about 140,000 clones, 84% of them seen just once; the ten biggest clones take up about 10%. What was sequenced was peripheral blood. The receptors stem from a man aged 60 to 75 with active or convalescent COVID-19.

The chain joins TRBV5-4 to TRBJ2-5; 12 nucleotides align to TRBD1. Germline trimming cut 6 bases from V and 6 bases from J; bases unmatched to any gene: 15. In germline, CDR1 is SGHNT, CDR2 YYREEE (reference sequence). The CDR3 contains 17 residues. The DNA for the CDR3 is TGTGCCAGCACCCCTCGGGGGACAGGGGGCGTAGGAAAGACCCAGTACTTC. Its translation is CASTPRGTGGVGKTQYF.

This clone was observed a single time. The chain links TRBV19 to TRBJ1-2; TRBD1 agrees at 9 bases. CDR3 length equals 13 residues. Germline V CDR1 and CDR2: LNHDA, SQIVND (reference sequence). The V gene end was trimmed by 6 bases and the J gene end by 8 bases; junction bases not matched to a gene: 7. The CDR3 loop reads CASRDRGSLGYTF. The CDR3 bases are TGTGCCAGTAGGGACAGGGGCTCCCTAGGCTACACCTTC.

The chain couples TRBV9 to TRBJ2-1, with D unclear. The CDR3 is 13 residues long. Trimming left V 2 bases short and J 5 bases short, with 8 bases between. Germline CDR1 and CDR2: SGDLS and YYNGEE. CDR3 sequence reads: CASSVGRNNEQFF. CDR3 coding DNA: TGTGCCAGCAGCGTCGGCAGGAACAATGAGCAGTTCTTC.

The genes are TRBV7-2 and TRBJ2-2; 8 nucleotides line up with TRBD2. The CDR3 totals 15 residues. The junction had 0 bases not matched to a gene; V was cut back by 1 base and J by 2 bases. CDR1 is SGHTA and CDR2 is FQGNSA in the germline V gene. In DNA form, the CDR3 reads TGTGCCAGCAGCTTAGGGACTAGCAACACCGGGGAGCTGTTTTTT. Its protein is CASSLGTSNTGELFF.

This rearrangement joins TRBV25-1 to TRBJ1-4; D is unresolved. Germline-derived CDR1 and CDR2 are MGHDK and SYGVNS. Trimming pared 5 bases from V and 2 bases from J, leaving 12 bases between. The CDR3 spans 15 residues. CDR3 bases: TGTGCCAGCAGTCGGGGTTCAATGACTAATGAAAAACTGTTTTTT. Its translation is CASSRGSMTNEKLFF.

V is TRBV29-1 and J is TRBJ1-1; 8 positions match TRBD1. This CDR3 has 12 residues. Germline CDR1 and CDR2: SQVTM and ANQGSEA. V was pared by 7 bases and J by 2 bases, with 3 bases of the junction left unmatched. CDR3 amino acids: CSAAGGNTEAFF. CDR3 nucleotide sequence: TGCAGCGCTGCAGGGGGCAACACTGAAGCTTTCTTT.

The chain carries TRBV7-2 and TRBJ1-2, with D tentatively TRBD1 (6 bases). Germline lookup yields CDR1 SGHTA and CDR2 FQGNSA. Trimming took 5 bases from V and 7 from J, leaving 14 bases between them. The CDR3 has 13 residues. The CDR3 nucleotides read TGTGCCAGCAGCAGTCTCAGGGGTTTTGGCTACACCTTC. Translating it yields CASSSLRGFGYTF.

This clone occurred a few times. This chain joins TRBV7-8 and TRBJ2-5; D is undetermined. CDR3 length: 13 residues. V lost 5 bases and J lost 5, with 12 bases in between. Per germline, CDR1 SGHVS and CDR2 FQNEAQ. Written as DNA, the CDR3 is TGTGCCAGCAGCCTTTACGAACGGGAGACCCAGTACTTC. It encodes CASSLYERETQYF.

About this clone itself: The same CDR3 also results from other DNA sequences found in this sample. The chain links TRBV30 to TRBJ2-5, with 9 bases that match TRBD1. The CDR3 spans 13 residues. CDR1 is GTSNPN, CDR2 SVGIG, per germline (reference sequence). The CDR3 region is CAWGTGTQETQYF. The CDR3 region has the DNA TGTGCGTGGGGGACAGGGACTCAAGAGACCCAGTACTTC.

In its sample, this clone was seen a few times. The J gene is TRBJ1-2, the V gene TRBV28; no clear D gene. V gave up 6 bases and J gave up 4 bases, with 9 bases separating them. The CDR3 is 12 residues long. The germline V gene encodes CDR1 MDHEN and CDR2 SYDVKM. The CDR3 here is CASSSVGYGYTF. In DNA form, the CDR3 reads TGTGCCAGCAGCTCCGTCGGCTATGGCTACACCTTC.

The J gene is TRBJ2-1, the V gene TRBV6-5; TRBD2 agrees at 11 bases. With V trimmed by 5 bases and J by 5 bases, 2 bases remained unmatched. The CDR3 consists of 14 residues. CDR1 and CDR2 (germline): MNHEY, SVGAGI. The CDR3 is CASSLAGGNNEQFF. As DNA, the CDR3 is TGTGCCAGCAGTCTAGCGGGAGGTAACAATGAGCAGTTCTTC.

This chain uses TRBV5-4 with TRBJ2-1; D not resolved. The CDR3 loop spans 17 amino acids. Germline V gives CDR1 SGHNT, CDR2 YYREEE (reference sequence). The V end was cut by 4 bases, the J end by 2 bases, with 19 bases between. Written as DNA, the CDR3 is TGTGCCAGCAGCCCAAAGCCGGAGATATATGCCTACAATGAGCAGTTCTTC. Protein product: CASSPKPEIYAYNEQFF.

The V and J genes are TRBV11-3 and TRBJ1-2, with D hard to call. Germline lookup yields CDR1 SGHNT and CDR2 YENEEA. This CDR3 contains 13 residues. V lost 1 base, J lost 5 bases, and 8 bases lay in between. The CDR3 protein is CASSLGREYGYTF. For the CDR3, the DNA is TGTGCCAGCAGCTTAGGGCGGGAATATGGCTACACCTTC.

This clone has just a few counts. The gene calls are TRBV11-3 and TRBJ1-3; perhaps TRBD1 as D (6 bases). Trimming left V 5 bases short and J 2 bases short, with 13 bases between. The CDR3 consists of 15 residues. Germline V CDR1 and CDR2: SGHNT, YENEEA. The CDR3 region has the DNA TGTGCCAGCAGCCTCAGGGGCTTCCCTGGAAACACCATATATTTT. Protein sequence: CASSLRGFPGNTIYF.

The rearrangement uses TRBV7-2 and TRBJ1-1, with TRBD1 as a possible D gene (6 bases). The length of the CDR3 is 14 residues. Germline V gene data show CDR1 as SGHTA and CDR2 as FQGNSA. The V and J ends lost 0 bases and 11 bases respectively, with 16 bases between them. This chain's CDR3 is CASSLAPGQKAAFF. CDR3 coding DNA: TGTGCCAGCAGCTTAGCGCCGGGACAAAAGGCGGCTTTCTTT.

This CDR3 reads CASSLLAGVNTEAFF. In DNA, the CDR3 is TGTGCCAGCAGCTTGCTCGCAGGTGTGAACACTGAAGCTTTCTTT. V gene TRBV5-4 combines with J gene TRBJ1-1, with D unclear. The CDR3 has 15 residues. Trimming removed 1 base at V and 0 bases at J, with 10 bases between. From germline, CDR1 is SGHNT and CDR2 YYREEE (reference sequence). The variable domain in full, with the rest retrieved from reference TRBV5-4 and TRBJ1-1, is ETGVTQSPTHLIKTRGQQVTLRCSSQSGHNTVSWYQQALGQGPQFIFQYYREEENGRGNFPPRFSGLQFPNYSSELNVNALELDDSALYLCASSLLAGVNTEAFFGQGTRLTVV.

V gene TRBV4-3 combines with J gene TRBJ1-1; 7 nucleotides line up with TRBD1. The CDR3 has 16 amino acids. Losses at the gene ends were 0 bases for V and 0 bases for J; bases not matched to a gene: 4. Germline V lookup: CDR1 LGHNA, CDR2 YSLEER. The CDR3 loop is CASSQDPGTVNTEAFF. The CDR3 DNA is TGCGCCAGCAGCCAAGACCCCGGGACAGTGAACACTGAAGCTTTCTTT.

The rearrangement joins TRBV25-1 to TRBJ1-6; maybe TRBD1 (6 bases). V was pared by 4 bases and J by 5 bases, with 9 bases between. The CDR3 spans 14 residues. The germline V gene encodes CDR1 MGHDK and CDR2 SYGVNS. Here the CDR3 reads CASSAGTHNSPLHF. CDR3 nucleotides: TGTGCCAGCAGTGCCGGGACACATAATTCACCCCTCCACTTT.

In its sample, this clone was seen once. CDR3 amino acids: CASSQAGDTGELFF. As DNA, the CDR3 is TGTGCCAGCAGCCAAGCAGGGGACACCGGGGAGCTGTTTTTT. The V and J genes are TRBV3-1 (or the pseudogene TRBV3-2) and TRBJ2-2; D is possibly TRBD1 (6 bases). Germline V gene sequence: CDR1 LGHDT, CDR2 YNNKEL (reference sequence). The length of the CDR3 is 14 residues. V was clipped by 1 base and J by 3 bases, with 6 bases between them.

The chain carries TRBV7-2 and TRBJ2-7, with a tentative D call TRBD1 (6 bases). The V end was cut by 4 bases, the J end by 2 bases, with 15 bases between. CDR1 SGHTA and CDR2 FQGNSA come from the germline V gene. CDR3 size: 15 residues. This CDR3 reads CASSSGTYITYEQYF. The CDR3, as DNA: TGTGCCAGCAGCTCCGGGACATACATTACCTACGAGCAGTACTTC.

V usage is TRBV19 and J usage is TRBJ1-2, with 8 positions matching TRBD1. The J segment lost 5 bases and the V segment lost 5 bases, leaving 13 bases of the junction unmatched. Germline values: CDR1 LNHDA, CDR2 SQIVND (reference sequence). CDR3 length: 16 residues. The CDR3 sequence is CASSDPGQEAFYGYTF. CDR3 bases: TGTGCCAGTAGTGACCCGGGACAGGAGGCCTTTTATGGCTACACCTTC.

This clone was observed a single time. J is TRBJ1-4 and V is TRBV14; D not resolved. Germline V gene data show CDR1 as SGHDN and CDR2 as FVKESK. The CDR3 runs to 16 residues. The germline V and J ends were trimmed by 1 base and 4 bases, with 13 bases remaining between them. CDR3 sequence: CASSQVGSGNNEKLFF. CDR3 nucleotides: TGTGCCAGCAGCCAAGTCGGTTCGGGGAATAATGAAAAACTGTTTTTT.

CDR3 nucleotides: TGTGCCAGCAGTACCCAAAGTGGCAAATCCTACGAGCAGTACTTC. This gives the protein CASSTQSGKSYEQYF. V usage is TRBV6-2 or TRBV6-3 and J usage is TRBJ2-7; D is unclear. CDR1 and CDR2 (germline): MNHEY, SVGEGT. The CDR3 extends over 15 amino acids. The ends were cut back, 5 bases at V and 1 base at J, with 15 bases in the middle.

This clone was observed once. The genes are TRBV18 and TRBJ2-5, with 8 bases matching TRBD1. Germline trimming cut 3 bases from V and 2 bases from J; bases unmatched to any gene: 20. This CDR3 has 20 residues. Germline lookup yields CDR1 KGHSH and CDR2 LQKENI. The CDR3 reads CASSPVFGQGGIGTQETQYF. CDR3 DNA: TGTGCCAGCTCACCCGTTTTCGGACAGGGAGGAATTGGGACTCAAGAGACCCAGTACTTC.

This chain uses TRBV30 with TRBJ2-5; D is possibly TRBD2 (5 bases). The CDR3 runs to 11 residues. With 3 bases removed from V and 6 bases from J, the gap between germline ends came to 8 bases. The germline CDR1 and CDR2 sequences are GTSNPN and SVGIG (reference sequence). CDR3 amino acids: CAWSLAKTQYF. Here the CDR3 DNA reads TGTGCCTGGAGCCTAGCCAAGACCCAGTACTTC.

The J gene is TRBJ2-5, the V gene TRBV19; D is possibly TRBD2 (5 bases). The CDR3 extends over 15 amino acids. With 6 bases removed from V and 1 base from J, the gap between germline ends came to 15 bases. In germline, CDR1 is LNHDA, CDR2 SQIVND (reference sequence). CDR3 coding DNA: TGTGCCAGTAGCCCCGGGGAGCGGCTCCAAGAGACCCAGTACTTC. Translated, it gives CASSPGERLQETQYF.

This clone was counted between two and nine times. CDR3 amino acids: CASSSDTRGGTEAFF. In DNA, the CDR3 is TGTGCCAGCAGCTCAGACACTAGAGGAGGCACTGAAGCTTTCTTT. The chain recombines TRBV11-2 with TRBJ1-1; D gene uncertain. V was shortened by 4 bases and J by 4 bases, with 16 bases between the two germline ends. The CDR3 is 15 amino acids. Germline CDR1 is SGHAT and CDR2 is FQNNGV.